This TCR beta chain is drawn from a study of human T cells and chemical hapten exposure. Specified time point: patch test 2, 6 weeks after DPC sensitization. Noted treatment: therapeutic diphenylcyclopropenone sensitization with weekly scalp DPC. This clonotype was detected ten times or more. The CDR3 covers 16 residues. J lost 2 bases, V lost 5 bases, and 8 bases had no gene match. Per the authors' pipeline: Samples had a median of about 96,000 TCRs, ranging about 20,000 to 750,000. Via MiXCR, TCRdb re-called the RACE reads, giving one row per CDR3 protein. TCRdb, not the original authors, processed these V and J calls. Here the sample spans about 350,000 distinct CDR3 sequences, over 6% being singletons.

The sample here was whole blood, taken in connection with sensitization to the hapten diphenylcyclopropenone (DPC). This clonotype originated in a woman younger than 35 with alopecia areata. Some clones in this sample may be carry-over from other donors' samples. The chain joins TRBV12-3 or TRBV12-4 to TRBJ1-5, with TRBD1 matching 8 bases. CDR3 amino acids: CASSPLTGAGNQPQHF. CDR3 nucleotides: TGTGCCAGCAGTCCGTTGACAGGGGCAGGCAATCAGCCCCAGCATTTT.